One and the same sample provided the 19 T cell receptor beta chains below, sequenced in a study of a mutant IDH1 vaccine in newly diagnosed glioma (dated by TCRdb to the early 2020s). Library preparation used the immunoSEQ multiplex PCR assay. The clones in this table, taken by TCRdb from immuneACCESS, are in-frame only. Not every clone is retained; where verified, under half of the shortfall comes from an unresolved V gene, and the cause of the rest is unknown. The table for this sample lists tens of thousands of clones; roughly four fifths of them were counted only once. Of the sample, 5% to 6% is held by the ten largest clones. These receptors are not linked to any known antigen. In the paper's terms, the time point label means: week 23, last vaccination. Every vaccine dose consisted of 300 ug of a 20-mer mutant IDH1 peptide in Montanide, administered subcutaneously together with topical imiquimod.

The specimen comprised PBMCs, sampled from a glioma patient whose treatment included an IDH1 peptide vaccine. The receptor set was obtained from a man aged 40-49 years with glioma.

The gene calls are TRBV7-2 and TRBJ2-1; a possible D gene is TRBD1 (5 bases). With 4 bases removed from V and 9 bases from J, the gap between germline ends came to 10 bases. Germline V gene lookup returns CDR1 SGHTA and CDR2 FQGNSA. The CDR3 spans 12 residues. CDR3 DNA sequence: TGTGCCAGCAGCTCCAGGGTGGGTGAGCAGTTCTTC. Translating it yields CASSSRVGEQFF. The whole variable domain, remainder taken from reference TRBV7-2 and TRBJ2-1, is GAGVSQSPSNKVTEKGKDVELRCDPISGHTALYWYRQSLGQGLEFLIYFQGNSAPDKSGLPSDRFSAERTGGSVSTLTIQRTQQEDSAVYLCASSSRVGEQFFGPGTRLTVL.

The chain is built from TRBV28 and TRBJ2-5; the match to TRBD2 covers 8 bases. Looked up from germline, CDR1 is MDHEN and CDR2 is SYDVKM. There are 13 residues in the CDR3. Losses at the gene ends were 8 bases for V and 3 bases for J; bases not matched to a gene: 5. The CDR3 sequence is CASGPGGKETQYF. The CDR3 nucleotides are TGTGCCAGCGGCCCGGGAGGGAAAGAGACCCAGTACTTC. The entire variable domain, with the rest obtained from reference TRBV28 and TRBJ2-5, is as follows: DVKVTQSSRYLVKRTGEKVFLECVQDMDHENMFWYRQDPGLGLRLIYFSYDVKMKEKGDIPEGYSVSREKKERFSLILESASTNQTSMYLCASGPGGKETQYFGPGTRLLVL.

The chain couples TRBV28 to TRBJ2-1, with TRBD1 matching over 11 bases. With V trimmed by 4 bases and J by 4 bases, 3 bases remained unmatched. The CDR3 spans 15 residues. Germline V gene data show CDR1 as MDHEN and CDR2 as SYDVKM. For the CDR3, the DNA is TGTGCCAGCAGTTCAGGACAGGGGGCGTACAATGAGCAGTTCTTC. Its protein is CASSSGQGAYNEQFF. The full variable domain, rest sourced from reference TRBV28 and TRBJ2-1, is DVKVTQSSRYLVKRTGEKVFLECVQDMDHENMFWYRQDPGLGLRLIYFSYDVKMKEKGDIPEGYSVSREKKERFSLILESASTNQTSMYLCASSSGQGAYNEQFFGPGTRLTVL.

V usage is TRBV5-6 and J usage is TRBJ2-3, with 10 bases that match TRBD2. V dropped 1 base and J dropped 6; count of bases not matched to a gene: 8. Per the germline V gene, CDR1 is SGHDT and CDR2 is YYEEEE. This CDR3 has 16 amino acids. This CDR3 is CASSLIGLAGADTQYF. The CDR3 DNA reads as TGTGCCAGCAGCTTGATTGGCCTAGCGGGGGCCGATACGCAGTATTTT.

The chain employs TRBV7-9 and TRBJ2-1, with 7 bases aligning to TRBD2. Germline assignment: CDR1 SEHNR and CDR2 FQNEAQ (reference sequence). Losses at the gene ends were 5 bases for V and 5 bases for J; bases not matched to a gene: 3. The CDR3 runs 13 residues. CDR3 sequence: CASSAGLDNEQFF. The CDR3 DNA sequence: TGTGCCAGCAGCGCCGGACTAGACAATGAGCAGTTCTTC.

The chain is built from TRBV15 and TRBJ2-7, with D possibly being TRBD1 or TRBD2 (5 bases each). Trimming stripped 0 bases from V and 3 bases from J, with 12 bases between. The CDR3 runs 15 residues. CDR1 and CDR2 (germline): LNHNV, YYDKDF (reference sequence). DNA for the CDR3: TGTGCCACCAGCAGAGATCGGGACCCATTCTACGAGCAGTACTTC. Its protein product is CATSRDRDPFYEQYF. Complete variable domain (other parts from reference TRBV15 and TRBJ2-7): DAMVIQNPRYQVTQFGKPVTLSCSQTLNHNVMYWYQQKSSQAPKLLFHYYDKDFNNEADTPDNFQSRRPNTSFCFLDIRSPGLGDTAMYLCATSRDRDPFYEQYFGPGTRLTVT.

V usage is TRBV4-3 and J usage is TRBJ1-3; D is unresolved. From germline, CDR1 is LGHNA and CDR2 YSLEER. The ends were cut back, 1 base at V and 4 bases at J, with 11 bases in the middle. The CDR3 spans 15 residues. The CDR3 DNA follows: TGCGCCAGCAGCCAAGGGGCCGGACCCGGAAACACCATATATTTT. Translated, it gives CASSQGAGPGNTIYF.

The chain recombines TRBV7-2 with TRBJ1-2, with D hard to call. V gave up 0 bases and J gave up 1 base, with 9 bases separating them. This CDR3 is 15 amino acids long. The germline V gene encodes CDR1 SGHTA and CDR2 FQGNSA. The DNA of the CDR3 is TGTGCCAGCAGCTTAGCGGAGCGCCTTAACTATGGCTACACCTTC. It is translated as CASSLAERLNYGYTF.

The chain employs TRBV7-2 and TRBJ2-1, with 9 bases matching TRBD2. J gave up 14 bases and V 0 bases, and 5 bases lay outside the gene matches. This CDR3 has 13 residues. From germline, CDR1 is SGHTA and CDR2 FQGNSA. CDR3 sequence reads: CASSLARRGGKFF. In nucleotides, the CDR3 is TGTGCCAGCAGCTTAGCGCGGCGGGGGGGCAAGTTCTTC.

This clone was detected only once. This rearrangement joins TRBV5-8 to TRBJ2-1; 8 positions agree with TRBD1. Germline lookup yields CDR1 SGHTS and CDR2 YDEGEE. V was pared by 4 bases and J by 3 bases, with 6 bases of the junction left unmatched. The CDR3 has 15 residues. CDR3 coding DNA: TGTGCCAGCAGCGCAGGACAGGGTATCTACAATGAGCAGTTCTTC. Amino acids: CASSAGQGIYNEQFF.

This clone was seen only once. The chain couples TRBV7-2 to TRBJ2-3; 13 bases are a match to TRBD2. This CDR3 spans 17 amino acids. The V gene's germline CDR1 is SGHTA and CDR2 FQGNSA. V lost 4 bases, J lost 1 base, and 5 bases stayed unmatched. The chain's CDR3 is CASSSGLAGRGTDTQYF. The CDR3 DNA follows: TGTGCCAGCAGCTCGGGACTAGCGGGGAGAGGCACAGATACGCAGTATTTT.

The chain joins TRBV19 to TRBJ2-6, with 16 bases lining up with TRBD2. V shed 7 bases and J 2 bases; nucleotides not matched to a gene: 5. The CDR3 totals 18 residues. Germline V gene data show CDR1 as LNHDA and CDR2 as SQIVND (reference sequence). The CDR3 coding sequence is TGTGCCAGTACCGGGACTAGCGGGAGGGCGGCTGGGGCCAACGTCCTGACTTTC. This codes for CASTGTSGRAAGANVLTF.

The chain's CDR3 is CASSHQGPNTEAFF. The DNA for the CDR3 is TGTGCCAGCAGTCACCAGGGGCCGAACACTGAAGCTTTCTTT. The V call is TRBV6-5, the J call TRBJ1-1; maybe TRBD1 (6 bases). Germline V gene lookup returns CDR1 MNHEY and CDR2 SVGAGI. This CDR3 has 14 residues. V lost 5 bases to trimming and J lost 1 base, with 11 bases between them.

This clone was detected a few times. V and J are TRBV7-2 and TRBJ2-2; 10 bases agree with TRBD2. Trimming cost V 8 bases and J 6 bases; bases outside gene matches: 9. The CDR3 has 15 amino acids. From germline, CDR1 is SGHTA and CDR2 FQGNSA. The CDR3 coding sequence is TGTGCCAGCCCGCGGCTAGCGGGAGACCCCGGGGAGCTGTTTTTT. The encoded protein is CASPRLAGDPGELFF.

The chain recombines TRBV11-3 with TRBJ2-5; D is possibly TRBD1 (5 bases). Per germline, CDR1 SGHNT and CDR2 YENEEA. This CDR3 comprises 13 residues. V was pared by 6 bases and J by 2 bases, with 10 bases between. The chain's CDR3 is CASSLTAQETQYF. The CDR3 bases are TGTGCCAGCAGTCTGACAGCTCAAGAGACCCAGTACTTC.

The sample holds one count of this clone. The chain employs TRBV5-1 and TRBJ2-2; D gene ambiguous. V lost 0 bases to trimming and J lost 0 bases, with 3 bases between them. The CDR3 sequence is 14 residues long. Germline values: CDR1 SGHRS, CDR2 YFSETQ. The CDR3 sequence is CASSLETNTGELFF. The CDR3 DNA reads TGCGCCAGCAGCTTGGAAACGAACACCGGGGAGCTGTTTTTT.

This rearrangement joins TRBV30 to TRBJ2-2; D remains ambiguous. V shed 0 bases and J shed 2 bases, with 10 bases lying between them. This CDR3 has 15 amino acids. Germline loops: CDR1 GTSNPN, CDR2 SVGIG (reference sequence). The CDR3 region is CAWSVLGGNTGELFF. The CDR3 DNA sequence: TGTGCCTGGAGTGTATTGGGCGGTAACACCGGGGAGCTGTTTTTT. Together with reference TRBV30 and TRBJ2-2, the CDR3 gives the full variable domain: SQTIHQWPATLVQPVGSPLSLECTVEGTSNPNLYWYRQAAGRGLQLLFYSVGIGQISSEVPQNLSASRPQDRQFILSSKKLLLSDSGFYLCAWSVLGGNTGELFFGEGSRLTVL.

This chain connects TRBV18 to TRBJ1-6; no reliable D call. The ends were cut back, 6 bases at V and 9 bases at J, with 9 bases in the middle. Germline V gene sequence: CDR1 KGHSH, CDR2 LQKENI. The length of the CDR3 is 12 residues. CDR3 residues: CASSLPGSPLHF. The CDR3 DNA is TGTGCCAGCTCCCTGCCGGGTTCACCCCTCCACTTT.

This CDR3 is CAWSAGNTYGYTF. Here the CDR3 DNA reads TGTGCCTGGAGTGCAGGTAACACCTATGGCTACACCTTC. The V call is TRBV30, the J call TRBJ1-2; D unresolved. The CDR3 length is 13 residues. Trimming cost V 1 base and J 4 bases, with 10 bases left between them. Germline CDR1 GTSNPN, CDR2 SVGIG (reference sequence).